The source of this T cell receptor (beta chain) is a study of shared clonotypes between healthy human individuals. Germline V gives CDR1 SGHRS, CDR2 YFSETQ. Losses at the gene ends were 4 bases for V and 2 bases for J; bases not matched to a gene: 7. The CDR3 is made up of 15 amino acids. Generated by immunoSEQ multiplex PCR, the TCRdb table keeps only in-frame clones and is missing some. The table records 2 million to 2.5 million clones, approximately 94% of them present only once. The TCR was taken from a young man in good health. Sequenced sample: naive CD4+ T cells sorted from blood. The subset denotes: CD45RA+ positively selected. V is TRBV5-1 and J is TRBJ2-7; 9 bases are a match to TRBD1. CDR3 nucleotide sequence: TGCGCCAGCAGCGACCCGGGACAGGGAGCCTACGAGCAGTACTTC. It yields the protein CASSDPGQGAYEQYF.